The TCR beta chain under discussion was sequenced for a study of cytomegalovirus exposure and HLA in healthy donors. As for this clone: Its target is not known.

PCR was performed using 60 Vbeta and 13 Jbeta primers. Per the study methods: In a later analysis, of 84 million or so unique beta chains, about 12 million appeared in at least two donors. Libraries were prepared by immunoSEQ multiplex PCR; TCRdb keeps only in-frame clonotypes and omits some of them. That table is the source of V, J and clone size, and D and trimming were worked out from the DNA. The sample gives some 150,000 clones, roughly 87% of which show up once; about 5.6% is in the top ten. Study-level points and caveats: A later analysis showed that HLA-associated TCR beta chains had undergone more clonal expansion than equally common others. There were several of the most significant clusters that appeared linked to common viral pathogens in a later analysis.

V was cut by 1 base and J by 7 bases, with 17 bases left in between. This CDR3 comprises 15 residues. Per the germline V gene, CDR1 is SSHAT and CDR2 is FNYEAQ (reference sequence). This clonotype was sampled from a man aged 30 to 39 in good health and CMV-seropositive. Sequencing was carried out using PBMCs. V gene TRBV7-7 combines with J gene TRBJ2-7; D perhaps matches TRBD2 (6 bases). CDR3 sequence reads: CASSLEFGAGSEQYF. As DNA, the CDR3 is TGTGCCAGCAGCTTAGAGTTTGGGGCGGGGAGTGAGCAGTACTTC.